This T cell receptor (beta chain) was identified during a study of cytomegalovirus exposure and HLA in healthy donors. General observations from the study: Cytomegalovirus association was assigned to 170 or so TCR beta chains. In vitro, three CMV-associated chains proved specific for CMV antigens. In the roughly 120 validation repertoires, under 95% of cluster scores exceeded 0, per a later analysis.

Per the germline V gene, CDR1 is LGHNA and CDR2 is YNFKEQ. This CDR3 is 18 amino acids long. With V trimmed by 0 bases and J by 1 base, 10 bases remained unmatched. TCRdb's copy holds only in-frame clones and misses some; the assay was immunoSEQ multiplex PCR. The sample records around 74,000 clones, about 85% being singletons. Concerning this clone: Its antigen is unidentified.

The receptor was isolated from a man aged 25 to 45 in good health and CMV-seronegative. Source material: PBMCs. V and J are TRBV4-2 and TRBJ1-1, with 8 positions matching TRBD1. Here the CDR3 DNA reads TGTGCCAGCAGCCAAGATCTTGGCCAGGGGGCGCGGAACACTGAAGCTTTCTTT. Protein sequence: CASSQDLGQGARNTEAFF.